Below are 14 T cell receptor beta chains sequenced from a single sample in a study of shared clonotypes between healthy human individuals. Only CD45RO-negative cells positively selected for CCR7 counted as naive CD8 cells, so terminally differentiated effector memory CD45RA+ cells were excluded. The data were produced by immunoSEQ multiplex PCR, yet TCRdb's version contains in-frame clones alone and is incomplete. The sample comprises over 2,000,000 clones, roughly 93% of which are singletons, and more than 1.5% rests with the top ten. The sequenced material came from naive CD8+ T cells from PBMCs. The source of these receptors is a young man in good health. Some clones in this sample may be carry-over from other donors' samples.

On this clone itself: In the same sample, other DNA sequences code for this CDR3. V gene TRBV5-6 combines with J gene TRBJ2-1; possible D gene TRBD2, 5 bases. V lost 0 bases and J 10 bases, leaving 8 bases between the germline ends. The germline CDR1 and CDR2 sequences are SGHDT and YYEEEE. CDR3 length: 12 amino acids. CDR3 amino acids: CASSLARGEQFF. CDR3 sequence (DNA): TGTGCCAGCAGCTTGGCCCGGGGAGAGCAGTTCTTC.

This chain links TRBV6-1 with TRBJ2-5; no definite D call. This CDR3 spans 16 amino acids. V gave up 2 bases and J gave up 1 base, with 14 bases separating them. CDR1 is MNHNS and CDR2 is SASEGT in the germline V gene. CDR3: CASSESEWLPQETQYF. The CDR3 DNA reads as TGTGCCAGCAGTGAAAGTGAGTGGCTCCCCCAAGAGACCCAGTACTTC.

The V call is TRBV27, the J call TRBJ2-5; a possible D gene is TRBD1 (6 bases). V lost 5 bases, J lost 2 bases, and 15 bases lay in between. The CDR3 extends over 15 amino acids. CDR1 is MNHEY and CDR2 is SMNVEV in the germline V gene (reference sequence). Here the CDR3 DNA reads TGTGCCAGCAGTACAGGGCGTAACGGTCAAGAGACCCAGTACTTC. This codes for CASSTGRNGQETQYF.

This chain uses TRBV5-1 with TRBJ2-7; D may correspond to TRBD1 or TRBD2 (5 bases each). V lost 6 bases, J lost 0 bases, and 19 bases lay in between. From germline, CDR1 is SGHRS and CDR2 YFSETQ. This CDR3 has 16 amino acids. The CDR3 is CASTYFEGQTSYEQYF. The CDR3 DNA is TGCGCCAGCACCTATTTTGAGGGGCAGACCTCCTACGAGCAGTACTTC.

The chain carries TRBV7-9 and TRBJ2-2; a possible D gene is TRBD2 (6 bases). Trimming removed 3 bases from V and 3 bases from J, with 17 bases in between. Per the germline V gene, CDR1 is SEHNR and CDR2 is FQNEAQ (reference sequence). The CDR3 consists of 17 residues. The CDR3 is CASSLGGVSAHTGELFF. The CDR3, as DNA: TGTGCCAGCAGCTTGGGCGGGGTTTCTGCCCACACCGGGGAGCTGTTTTTT. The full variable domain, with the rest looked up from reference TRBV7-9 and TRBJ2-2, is DTGVSQNPRHKITKRGQNVTFRCDPISEHNRLYWYRQTLGQGPEFLTYFQNEAQLEKSRLLSDRFSAERPKGSFSTLEIQRTEQGDSAMYLCASSLGGVSAHTGELFFGEGSRLTVL.

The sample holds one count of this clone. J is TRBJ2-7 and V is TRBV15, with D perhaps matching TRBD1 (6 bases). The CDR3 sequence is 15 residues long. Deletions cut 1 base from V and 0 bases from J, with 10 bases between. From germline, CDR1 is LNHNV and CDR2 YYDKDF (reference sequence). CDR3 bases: TGTGCCACCAGCAGAGGCAGGGGTAGCTCCTACGAGCAGTACTTC. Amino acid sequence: CATSRGRGSSYEQYF.

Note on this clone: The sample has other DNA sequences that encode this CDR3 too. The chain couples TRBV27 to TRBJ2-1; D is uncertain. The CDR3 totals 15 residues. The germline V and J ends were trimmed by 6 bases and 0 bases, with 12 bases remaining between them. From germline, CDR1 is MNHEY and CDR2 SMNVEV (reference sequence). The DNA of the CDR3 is TGTGCCAGCAGCCTTGGGCCAGGCTCCTACAATGAGCAGTTCTTC. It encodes CASSLGPGSYNEQFF.

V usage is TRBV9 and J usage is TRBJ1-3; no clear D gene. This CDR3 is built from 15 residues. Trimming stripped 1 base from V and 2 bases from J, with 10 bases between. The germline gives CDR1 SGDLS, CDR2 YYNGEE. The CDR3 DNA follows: TGTGCCAGCAGCGTATACGGGTCGGCTGGAAACACCATATATTTT. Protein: CASSVYGSAGNTIYF.

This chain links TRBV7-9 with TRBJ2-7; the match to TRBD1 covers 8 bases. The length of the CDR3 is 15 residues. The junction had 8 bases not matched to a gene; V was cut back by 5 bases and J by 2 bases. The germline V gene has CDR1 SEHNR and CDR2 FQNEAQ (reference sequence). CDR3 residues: CASSGPGQVAYEQYF. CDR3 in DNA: TGTGCCAGCAGCGGCCCGGGACAGGTAGCCTACGAGCAGTACTTC.

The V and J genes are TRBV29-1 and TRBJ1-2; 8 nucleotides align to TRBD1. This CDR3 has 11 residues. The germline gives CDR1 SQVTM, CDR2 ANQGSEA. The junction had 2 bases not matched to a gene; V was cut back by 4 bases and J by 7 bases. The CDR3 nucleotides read TGCAGCGTTGCCAGGGGGCTTGGCTACACCTTC. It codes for CSVARGLGYTF.

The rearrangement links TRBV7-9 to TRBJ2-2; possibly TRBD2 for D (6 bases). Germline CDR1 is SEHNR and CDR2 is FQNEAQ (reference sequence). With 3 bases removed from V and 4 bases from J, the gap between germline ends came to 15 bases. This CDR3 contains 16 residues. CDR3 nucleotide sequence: TGTGCCAGCAGCTTCCCGGGAGCGGAGGGCACCGGGGAGCTGTTTTTT. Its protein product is CASSFPGAEGTGELFF.

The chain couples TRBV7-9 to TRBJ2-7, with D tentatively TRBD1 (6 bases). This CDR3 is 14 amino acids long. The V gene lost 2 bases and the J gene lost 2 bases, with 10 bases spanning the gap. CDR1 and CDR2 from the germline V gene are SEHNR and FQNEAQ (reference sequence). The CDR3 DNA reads TGTGCCAGCAGCTTAACAGGGTACACCTACGAGCAGTACTTC. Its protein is CASSLTGYTYEQYF.

The CDR3 DNA follows: TGTGCCAGCAGTTTGGAGGGAGGGACAGAAGAGACCCAGTACTTC. It specifies CASSLEGGTEETQYF. The rearrangement uses TRBV28 and TRBJ2-5; perhaps D is TRBD1 or TRBD2 (7 bases each). This CDR3 is built from 15 residues. The germline V and J ends were trimmed by 3 bases and 3 bases, with 14 bases remaining between them. Per germline, CDR1 MDHEN and CDR2 SYDVKM.

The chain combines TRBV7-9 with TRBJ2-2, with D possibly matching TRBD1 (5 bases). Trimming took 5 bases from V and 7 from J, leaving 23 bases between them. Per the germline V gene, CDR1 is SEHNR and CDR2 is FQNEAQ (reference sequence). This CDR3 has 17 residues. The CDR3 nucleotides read TGTGCCAGCAGCCATCCCGGTATAGGGGCGCCGGGCGGGGAGCTGTTTTTT. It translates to CASSHPGIGAPGGELFF. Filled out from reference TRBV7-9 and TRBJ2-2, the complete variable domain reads DTGVSQNPRHKITKRGQNVTFRCDPISEHNRLYWYRQTLGQGPEFLTYFQNEAQLEKSRLLSDRFSAERPKGSFSTLEIQRTEQGDSAMYLCASSHPGIGAPGGELFFGEGSRLTVL.